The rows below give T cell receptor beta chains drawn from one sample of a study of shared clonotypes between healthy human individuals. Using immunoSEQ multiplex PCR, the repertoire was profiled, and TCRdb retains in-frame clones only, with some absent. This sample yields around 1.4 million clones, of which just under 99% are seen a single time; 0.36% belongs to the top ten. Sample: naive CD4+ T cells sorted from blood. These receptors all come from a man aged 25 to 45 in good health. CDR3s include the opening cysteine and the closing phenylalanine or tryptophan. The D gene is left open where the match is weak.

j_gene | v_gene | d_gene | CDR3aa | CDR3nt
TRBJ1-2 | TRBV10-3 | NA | CAISEGQNYGYTF | TGTGCCATCAGTGAGGGTCAGAACTATGGCTACACCTTC
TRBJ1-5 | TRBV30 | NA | CAWSVGLDSRYQPQHF | TGTGCCTGGAGTGTAGGTTTGGACAGCAGATATCAGCCCCAGCATTTT
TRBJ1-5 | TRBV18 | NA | CASSPEGGAANQPQHF | TGTGCCAGCTCACCGGAGGGGGGCGCCGCGAATCAGCCCCAGCATTTT
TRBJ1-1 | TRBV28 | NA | CASVPGAVNTEAFF | TGTGCCAGCGTCCCCGGGGCGGTGAACACTGAAGCTTTCTTT
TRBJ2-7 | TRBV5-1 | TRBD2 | CASSLRLAGGPKGEQYF | TGCGCCAGCAGCTTGCGGCTAGCGGGAGGGCCGAAAGGGGAGCAGTACTTC
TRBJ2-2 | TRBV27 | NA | CASRRRPGELFF | TGTGCCAGCAGGCGGAGACCCGGGGAGCTGTTTTTT
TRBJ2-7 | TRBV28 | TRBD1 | CASTRQGEFSYEQYF | TGTGCCAGCACACGACAGGGGGAATTCTCCTACGAGCAGTACTTC
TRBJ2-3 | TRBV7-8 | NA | CASSLSVSTDTQYF | TGTGCCAGCAGCTTATCTGTCTCCACAGATACGCAGTATTTT
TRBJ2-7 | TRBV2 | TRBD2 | CASSETSGGFYEQYF | TGTGCCAGCAGCGAAACTAGCGGGGGGTTTTACGAGCAGTACTTC
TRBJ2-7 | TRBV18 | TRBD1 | CASSLQRGQGAPTYEQYF | TGTGCCAGCTCACTGCAAAGGGGACAGGGGGCCCCAACCTACGAGCAGTACTTC
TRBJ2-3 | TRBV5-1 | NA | CASSLFYPPGPERTDTQYF | TGCGCCAGCAGCTTGTTTTACCCCCCCGGCCCCGAGAGGACAGATACGCAGTATTTT
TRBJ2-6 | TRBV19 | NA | CASVVSSGANVLTF | TGTGCCAGTGTAGTCAGTTCTGGGGCCAACGTCCTGACTTTC
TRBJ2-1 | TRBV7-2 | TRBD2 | CASSLGLADYNEQFF | TGTGCCAGCAGCTTAGGACTAGCGGATTACAATGAGCAGTTCTTC
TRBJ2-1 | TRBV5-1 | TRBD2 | CASTLYSGTNEQFF | TGCGCCAGCACCCTCTATAGCGGGACTAATGAGCAGTTCTTC
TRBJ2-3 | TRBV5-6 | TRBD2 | CASSWGTSGRRADTQYF | TGTGCCAGCAGCTGGGGGACTAGCGGGAGGAGGGCAGATACGCAGTATTTT
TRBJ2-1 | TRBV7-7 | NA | CASSYTRTNEQFF | TGTGCTAGCAGCTATACAAGGACCAATGAGCAGTTCTTC
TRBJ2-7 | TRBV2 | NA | CASMTYEQYF | TGTGCCAGCATGACCTACGAGCAGTACTTC
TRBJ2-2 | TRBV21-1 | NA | CASSKEGATNTGELFF | TGTGCCAGCAGCAAAGAAGGGGCAACGAACACCGGGGAGCTGTTTTTT
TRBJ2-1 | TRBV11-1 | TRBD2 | CASSLPRVAGVTEQFF | TGTGCCAGCAGCCTCCCCAGGGTAGCGGGAGTCACTGAGCAGTTCTTC
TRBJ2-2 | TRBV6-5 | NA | CASSYFAGNTGELFF | TGTGCCAGCAGTTACTTCGCAGGGAACACCGGGGAGCTGTTTTTT
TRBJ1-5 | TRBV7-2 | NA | CASSRLAESNQPQHF | TGTGCCAGCAGCCGCCTTGCAGAAAGCAATCAGCCCCAGCATTTT
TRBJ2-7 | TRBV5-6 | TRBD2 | CASSVSPGTSGYEQYF | TGTGCCAGCAGCGTCTCCCCCGGGACTAGCGGCTACGAGCAGTACTTC
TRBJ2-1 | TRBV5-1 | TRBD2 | CASSDTLAGGEQFF | TGCGCCAGCAGCGACACTCTAGCGGGAGGGGAGCAGTTCTTC
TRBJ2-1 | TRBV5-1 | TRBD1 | CASSLRQGSYNEQFF | TGCGCCAGCAGCCTTAGACAGGGGTCCTACAATGAGCAGTTCTTC
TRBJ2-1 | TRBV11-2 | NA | CASGTRVNPYNEQFF | TGTGCCAGCGGCACTAGGGTAAACCCTTACAATGAGCAGTTCTTC
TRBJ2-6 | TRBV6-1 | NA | CASGGTGANVLTF | TGTGCCAGCGGGGGCACTGGGGCCAACGTCCTGACTTTC
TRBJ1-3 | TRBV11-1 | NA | CASSPSGRRFWSGNTIYF | TGTGCCAGCAGCCCCTCCGGGCGACGCTTTTGGTCTGGAAACACCATATATTTT
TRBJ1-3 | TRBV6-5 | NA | CASSYVGDKAGNTIYF | TGTGCCAGCAGTTACGTGGGGGATAAGGCTGGAAACACCATATATTTT
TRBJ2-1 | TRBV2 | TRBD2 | CASIKREVTYNEQFF | TGTGCCAGCATTAAGCGGGAGGTCACCTACAATGAGCAGTTCTTC
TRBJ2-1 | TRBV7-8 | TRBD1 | CASSRGTGYYNEQFF | TGTGCCAGCAGCCGGGGGACAGGGTATTACAATGAGCAGTTCTTC
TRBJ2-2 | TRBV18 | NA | CASSPPKNTGELFF | TGTGCCAGCTCACCCCCGAAGAACACCGGGGAGCTGTTTTTT
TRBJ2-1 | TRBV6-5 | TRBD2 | CASSPSGRAYNEQFF | TGTGCCAGCAGCCCTAGCGGGAGGGCTTACAATGAGCAGTTCTTC